What follows is one T cell receptor (beta chain) and its context. These data are taken from a study of CD8 T cells in Susac syndrome. Random hexamers were used to reverse transcribe the RNA input (about 0.5 to 1 ug). TCRdb reprocessed the immunoSEQ multiplex PCR reads with MiXCR, giving one entry per CDR3 protein. The table shows about 60,000 distinct CDR3 sequences, with approximately 90% occurring only once. This TCR derives from a human donor in good health. The specimen sequenced was CD8+ T cells from PBMCs.

CDR3 loop: CASSLFGGGWKNTEAFF. The CDR3 bases are TGTGCCAGCAGCCTGTTCGGGGGCGGGTGGAAGAACACTGAAGCTTTCTTT. This chain links TRBV7-9 with TRBJ1-1; D is possibly TRBD1 (6 bases). The CDR3 runs 17 residues. With 5 bases removed from V and 1 base from J, the gap between germline ends came to 20 bases. Germline CDR1 SEHNR, CDR2 FQNEAQ (reference sequence).